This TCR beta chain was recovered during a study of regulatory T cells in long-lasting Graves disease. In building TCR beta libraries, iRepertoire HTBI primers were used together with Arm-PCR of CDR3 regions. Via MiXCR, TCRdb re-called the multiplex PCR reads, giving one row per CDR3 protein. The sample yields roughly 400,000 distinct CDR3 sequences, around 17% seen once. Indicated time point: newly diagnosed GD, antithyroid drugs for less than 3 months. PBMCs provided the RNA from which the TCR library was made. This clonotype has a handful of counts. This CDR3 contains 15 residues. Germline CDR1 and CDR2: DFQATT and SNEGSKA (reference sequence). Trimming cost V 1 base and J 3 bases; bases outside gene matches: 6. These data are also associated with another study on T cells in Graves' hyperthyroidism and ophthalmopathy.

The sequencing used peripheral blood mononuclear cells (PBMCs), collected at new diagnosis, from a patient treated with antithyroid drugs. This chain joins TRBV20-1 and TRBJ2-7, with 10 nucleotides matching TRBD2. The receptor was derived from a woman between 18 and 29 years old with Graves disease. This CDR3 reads CSARVPSGGIYEQYF. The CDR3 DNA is TGCAGTGCTAGAGTTCCTAGCGGGGGCATCTACGAGCAGTACTTC.